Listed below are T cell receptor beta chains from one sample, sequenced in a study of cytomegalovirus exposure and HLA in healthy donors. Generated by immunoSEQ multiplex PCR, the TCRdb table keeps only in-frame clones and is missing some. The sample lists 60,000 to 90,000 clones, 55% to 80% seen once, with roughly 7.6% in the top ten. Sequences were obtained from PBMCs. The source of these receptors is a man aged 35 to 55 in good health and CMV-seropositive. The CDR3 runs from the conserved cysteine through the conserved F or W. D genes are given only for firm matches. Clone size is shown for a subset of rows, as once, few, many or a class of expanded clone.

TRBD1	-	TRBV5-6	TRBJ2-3	CASSPRPTGGTDTQYF	TGTGCCAGCAGCCCCAGACCCACAGGGGGCACAGATACGCAGTATTTT
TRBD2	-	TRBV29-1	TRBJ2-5	CSVVGEGQETQYF	TGCAGCGTTGTCGGGGAGGGCCAAGAGACCCAGTACTTC
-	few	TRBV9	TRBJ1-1	CASSVAGNTEAFF	TGTGCCAGCAGCGTAGCAGGGAACACTGAAGCTTTCTTT
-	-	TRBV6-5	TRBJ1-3	CASSYSQAGNTIYF	TGTGCCAGCAGTTACTCCCAGGCTGGAAACACCATATATTTT
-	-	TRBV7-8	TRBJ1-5	CASSPTTMGNQPQHF	TGTGCCAGCAGCCCTACGACAATGGGCAATCAGCCCCAGCATTTT
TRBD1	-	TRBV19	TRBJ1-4	CASTTGVGEKLFF	TGTGCCAGTACGACAGGGGTTGGGGAAAAACTGTTTTTT
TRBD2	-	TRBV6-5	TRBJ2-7	CASSSSGVGLYEQYF	TGTGCCAGCAGTTCTAGCGGGGTTGGGCTCTACGAGCAGTACTTC
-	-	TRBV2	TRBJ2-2	CASRAGINTGELFF	TGTGCCAGCAGAGCCGGGATCAACACCGGGGAGCTGTTTTTT
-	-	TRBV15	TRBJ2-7	CATSSAGLAEQYF	TGTGCCACCAGCAGTGCGGGGCTGGCCGAGCAGTACTTC
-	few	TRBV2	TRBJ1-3	CASSVRGSGNTIYF	TGTGCCAGCAGTGTTCGGGGGTCTGGAAACACCATATATTTT
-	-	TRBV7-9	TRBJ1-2	CASSPTVDYTF	TGTGCCAGCAGCCCGACTGTCGACTACACCTTC
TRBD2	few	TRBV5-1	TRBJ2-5	CASSLSAGGLQETQYF	TGCGCCAGCAGCTTGAGTGCGGGAGGCCTCCAAGAGACCCAGTACTTC
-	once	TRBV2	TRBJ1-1	CASRDSLNTEAFF	TGTGCCAGCAGGGACAGCTTGAACACTGAAGCTTTCTTT
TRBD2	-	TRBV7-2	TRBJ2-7	CASSSGTSDYEQYF	TGTGCCAGCAGCTCCGGGACTAGCGATTACGAGCAGTACTTC